This note documents a single T cell receptor (beta chain) sequence. Its target is unknown. The entry originates in a study of cytomegalovirus exposure and HLA in healthy donors. PCR used 60 Vbeta primers and 13 Jbeta primers. Libraries were prepared by immunoSEQ multiplex PCR; TCRdb keeps only in-frame clonotypes and omits some of them. The sample lists 190,000 or so clones, 82% occurring once. Germline V CDR1 and CDR2: GTSNPN, SVGIG (reference sequence). CDR3 size: 13 residues. Trimming stripped 5 bases from V and 4 bases from J, with 11 bases between. Overall study results and limits: It was reported that the classifier diagnosed cytomegalovirus status with high specificity and sensitivity in both the original and validation cohorts.

The sequence came from a boy between 2 and 10 years old in good health and CMV-seronegative. The chain is built from TRBV30 and TRBJ2-2; D remains ambiguous. Sequencing used PBMCs. The CDR3 DNA sequence: TGTGCCTGGGCCCCGGGTGGCACCGGGGAGCTGTTTTTT. It translates to CAWAPGGTGELFF.